This TCR beta chain was profiled in a study of shared clonotypes between healthy human individuals. General study findings and limits: There were few donors, and this limited the genetic and exposure-history diversity represented.

Repertoires were generated with immunoSEQ multiplex PCR, while TCRdb's copy carries only in-frame clones and drops some. The sample records hundreds of thousands of clones, around 76% being singletons. V was cut by 7 bases and J by 2 bases, with 12 bases left in between. CDR3 size: 14 residues. Germline V lookup: CDR1 PRHDT, CDR2 FYEKMQ (reference sequence). In the case of this clone: Its specificity is not known.

The chain recombines TRBV13 with TRBJ1-5; the D is unclear. The TCR comes from a woman aged 40 to 50 in good health. Some clones in this sample may be carry-over from other donors' samples. Sample: PBMCs. CDR3 amino acids: CASTAGRGNQPQHF. CDR3 coding DNA: TGTGCCAGCACCGCCGGACGGGGCAATCAGCCCCAGCATTTT.